One and the same sample provided the 6 T cell receptor beta chains below, sequenced in a study of T cell repertoires in cytomegalovirus infection. No antigens are known for them. TCRdb fed the reads into MiXCR, producing one record per CDR3 protein. The repertoire holds 150,000 to 200,000 distinct CDR3 sequences, with roughly 22% as singletons. Specimen: CD8+ T cells from cultured PBMCs, collected from culture after CMV antigen stimulation. All receptors derive from a human donor in good health (CMV status not recorded). Some clones in this sample may be carry-over from other donors' samples.

The J gene is TRBJ2-5, the V gene TRBV6-2 or TRBV6-3, with a possible D match to TRBD1 (5 bases). Looked up from germline, CDR1 is MNHEY and CDR2 is SVGEGT. The CDR3 extends over 15 amino acids. Trimming pared 8 bases from V and 5 bases from J, leaving 21 bases between. CDR3 in amino acids: CASSAYHRSRETQYF. The DNA for the CDR3 is TGTGCCAGCTCCGCCTACCACAGGTCCCGGGAGACCCAGTACTTC.

The genes are TRBV7-9 and TRBJ2-7, with 7 nucleotides matching TRBD1. Germline lookup yields CDR1 SEHNR and CDR2 FQNEAQ (reference sequence). This CDR3 is 13 amino acids long. V trimming: 2 bases; J trimming: 6 bases; junction bases outside the gene matches: 4. The CDR3 coding sequence is TGTGCCAGCAGCTTAAGACAGGGTGGCGAGCAGTACTTC. Translation gives CASSLRQGGEQYF.

This clonotype was detected only a few times. CDR3 loop: CASSFPRRLVGASTDTQYF. The CDR3, as DNA: TGTGCCAGCAGCTTCCCTCGGCGACTAGTAGGGGCTAGCACAGATACGCAGTATTTT. This sequence joins TRBV7-8 and TRBJ2-3; D perhaps matches TRBD2 (6 bases). The ends were cut back, 3 bases at V and 0 bases at J, with 22 bases in the middle. Looked up from germline, CDR1 is SGHVS and CDR2 is FQNEAQ. CDR3 length equals 19 residues.

The table lists this clonotype with a few counts. In nucleotides, the CDR3 is TGTGCCAGCAGCCCGATGACAGGGGCCTTCTCCTACGAGCAGTACTTC. It specifies CASSPMTGAFSYEQYF. This chain connects TRBV7-9 to TRBJ2-7; 8 bases agree with TRBD1. Germline V lookup: CDR1 SEHNR, CDR2 FQNEAQ (reference sequence). V gave up 5 bases and J gave up 0 bases; unmatched junction bases: 9. The CDR3 length is 16 residues.

This clonotype was observed a handful of times. The J gene is TRBJ1-1, the V gene TRBV7-2; D might be TRBD1 (6 bases). The V end lost 5 bases, the J end lost 0 bases, and 13 bases lay between the germline ends. Germline loops: CDR1 SGHTA, CDR2 FQGNSA. There are 15 residues in the CDR3. CDR3 in amino acids: CASSVAGTMNTEAFF. The CDR3 DNA is TGTGCCAGCAGCGTCGCCGGGACAATGAACACTGAAGCTTTCTTT.

This chain's CDR3 is CASSLSLAGYNEQFF. CDR3 DNA sequence: TGTGCCAGCAGCTTATCGCTAGCGGGGTACAATGAGCAGTTCTTC. This chain connects TRBV7-9 to TRBJ2-1; 9 positions match TRBD2. Germline loops: CDR1 SEHNR, CDR2 FQNEAQ (reference sequence). The CDR3 loop spans 15 amino acids. The trim removed 2 bases at V and 4 bases at J, leaving 3 bases unmatched.